This T cell receptor beta chain is from a study of blood T cells in healthy people across ages. Study context: There was about one barcoded beta molecule captured by template switching per two T cells.

The use of a sample-barcoded 5' primer and a J-beta primer mix characterized a second PCR of roughly 7 to 11 cycles. From each sample, at least 2.5 million paired-end reads containing CDR3 were obtained. TCRdb reprocessed the 5' RACE reads with MiXCR, giving one entry per CDR3 protein. Among around 1.5 million distinct CDR3 sequences listed, 35% to 45% were seen once. This clonotype was observed a few times. Collection of ten milliliters of peripheral blood was performed for each donor. Trimming at V came to 8 bases and at J to 7 bases, leaving 11 bases not matched to a gene. Germline CDR1 is MNHNY and CDR2 is SVGAGI (reference sequence). CDR3 length equals 13 residues.

The TCR was taken from a woman aged 18-30 years in good health. The sequenced sample was blood. This chain links TRBV6-6 with TRBJ2-7; 7 positions match TRBD1. CDR3: CASGDSTTNEQYF. In DNA form, the CDR3 reads TGTGCCAGCGGGGACAGTACCACTAATGAGCAGTACTTC.